This T cell receptor (beta chain) came from a study of control samples from healthy donors and cancer patients. The repertoire was sequenced with immunoSEQ multiplex PCR; TCRdb's copy has only in-frame clones and lacks some. The table shows over 110,000 clones, with around 90% occurring only once. The V gene end was trimmed by 5 bases and the J gene end by 6 bases; junction bases not matched to a gene: 12. Germline V gene sequence: CDR1 SGHNT, CDR2 YYREEE (reference sequence). The CDR3 runs 15 residues. The sequence derives from a man between 25 and 39 years old in good health. The chain combines TRBV5-4 with TRBJ2-3, with 7 positions matching TRBD2. The specimen sequenced was blood. In DNA form, the CDR3 reads TGTGCCAGCAGTTCCCATGCGGGAGATCGGGATACGCAGTATTTT. As protein: CASSSHAGDRDTQYF.